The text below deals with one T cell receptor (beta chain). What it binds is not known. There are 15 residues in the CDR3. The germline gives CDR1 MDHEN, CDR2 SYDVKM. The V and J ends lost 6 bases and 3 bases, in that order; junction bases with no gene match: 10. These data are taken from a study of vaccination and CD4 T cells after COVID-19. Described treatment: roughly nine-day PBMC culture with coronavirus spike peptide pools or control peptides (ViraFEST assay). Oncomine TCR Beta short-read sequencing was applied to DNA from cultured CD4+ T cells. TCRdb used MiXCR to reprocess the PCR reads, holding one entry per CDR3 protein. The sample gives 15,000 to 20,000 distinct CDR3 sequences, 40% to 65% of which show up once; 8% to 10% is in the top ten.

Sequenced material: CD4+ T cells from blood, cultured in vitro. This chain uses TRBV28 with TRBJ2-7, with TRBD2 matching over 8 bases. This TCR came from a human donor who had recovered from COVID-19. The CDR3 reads CASSLPSGSFYEQYF. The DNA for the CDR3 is TGTGCCAGCAGCCTACCTAGCGGGTCATTCTACGAGCAGTACTTC. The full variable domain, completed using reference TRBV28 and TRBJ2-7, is DVKVTQSSRYLVKRTGEKVFLECVQDMDHENMFWYRQDPGLGLRLIYFSYDVKMKEKGDIPEGYSVSREKKERFSLILESASTNQTSMYLCASSLPSGSFYEQYFGPGTRLTVT.